This T cell receptor beta chain is drawn from a study of OX40 agonist ivuxolimab in advanced cancers. Study context: The dose-escalation group included hepatocellular carcinoma, melanoma, renal cell carcinoma and head and neck cancer. Enrollees could have had prior anti-PD-1, anti-PD-L1 or anti-CTLA-4 therapy, which 40% to 45% had received.

Profiled with immunoSEQ multiplex PCR; TCRdb holds only in-frame clones, not every one. The repertoire holds around 36,000 clones, with about 84% as singletons. Blood draws occurred at baseline, cycle 4 day 1, and cycle 7 day 1. CDR1 and CDR2 from the germline V gene are SGDLS and YYNGEE. The CDR3 length is 17 residues. V gave up 4 bases and J gave up 2 bases; unmatched junction bases: 9. This sequence was found in an adult with an advanced solid tumor such as melanoma, head and neck, liver or kidney cancer. The source material was CD4+ or CD8+ T cells sorted from blood, sampled in a trial of the OX40 agonist ivuxolimab. The rearrangement uses TRBV9 and TRBJ2-1, with 10 bases fitting TRBD2. The CDR3 spells CASSYSLAGDAYNEQFF. The CDR3 nucleotides are TGTGCCAGCAGCTATTCTCTAGCGGGAGATGCCTACAATGAGCAGTTCTTC.